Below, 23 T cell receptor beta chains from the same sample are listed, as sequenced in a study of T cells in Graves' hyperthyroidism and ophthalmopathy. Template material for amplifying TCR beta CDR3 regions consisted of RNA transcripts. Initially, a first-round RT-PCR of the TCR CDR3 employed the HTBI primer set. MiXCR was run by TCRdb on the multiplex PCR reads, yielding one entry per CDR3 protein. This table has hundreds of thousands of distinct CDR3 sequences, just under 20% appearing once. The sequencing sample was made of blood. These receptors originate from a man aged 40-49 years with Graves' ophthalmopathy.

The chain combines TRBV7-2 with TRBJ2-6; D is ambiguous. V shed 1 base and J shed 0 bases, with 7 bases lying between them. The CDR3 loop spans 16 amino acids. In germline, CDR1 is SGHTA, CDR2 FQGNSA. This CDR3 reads CASSLGLTSGANVLTF. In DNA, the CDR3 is TGTGCCAGCAGCTTAGGACTGACCTCTGGGGCCAACGTCCTGACTTTC.

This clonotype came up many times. The CDR3 DNA reads TGCAGTGCTAGAGATCTTAGTTTCGTTGGAGAGACCCAGTACTTC. Translating it yields CSARDLSFVGETQYF. The J gene is TRBJ2-5, the V gene TRBV20-1, with unresolved D. The CDR3 covers 15 residues. CDR1 and CDR2 (germline): DFQATT, SNEGSKA (reference sequence). V was clipped by 0 bases and J by 4 bases, with 15 bases between them.

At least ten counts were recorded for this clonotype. The CDR3: CASSRGQGAPYEQYF. As DNA, the CDR3 is TGTGCCAGCAGCCGGGGACAGGGGGCTCCCTACGAGCAGTACTTC. This chain uses TRBV11-2 with TRBJ2-7; 12 nucleotides align to TRBD1. The CDR3 contains 15 residues. CDR1 is SGHAT, CDR2 FQNNGV, per germline. V was pared by 5 bases and J by 2 bases, with 4 bases of the junction left unmatched.

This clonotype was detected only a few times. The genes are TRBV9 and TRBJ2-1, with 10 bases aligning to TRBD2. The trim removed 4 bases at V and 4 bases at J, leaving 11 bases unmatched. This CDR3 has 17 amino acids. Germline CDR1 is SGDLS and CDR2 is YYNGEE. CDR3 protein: CASSLYATSGTYNEQFF. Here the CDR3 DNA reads TGTGCCAGCAGCCTATACGCTACTAGCGGGACTTACAATGAGCAGTTCTTC.

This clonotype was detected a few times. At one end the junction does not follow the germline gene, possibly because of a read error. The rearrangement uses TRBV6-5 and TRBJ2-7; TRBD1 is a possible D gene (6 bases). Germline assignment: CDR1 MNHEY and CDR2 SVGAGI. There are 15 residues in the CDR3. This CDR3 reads CVSSYVQGSSYEQYF. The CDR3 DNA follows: TGTGTCAGCAGTTACGTACAGGGTTCCTCCTACGAGCAGTACTTC.

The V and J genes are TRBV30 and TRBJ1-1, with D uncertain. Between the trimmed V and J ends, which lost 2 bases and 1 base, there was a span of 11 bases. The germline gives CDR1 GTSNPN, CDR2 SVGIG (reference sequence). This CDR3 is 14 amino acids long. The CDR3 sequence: CAWSLWEANTEAFF. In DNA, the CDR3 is TGTGCCTGGAGTCTCTGGGAAGCGAACACTGAAGCTTTCTTT.

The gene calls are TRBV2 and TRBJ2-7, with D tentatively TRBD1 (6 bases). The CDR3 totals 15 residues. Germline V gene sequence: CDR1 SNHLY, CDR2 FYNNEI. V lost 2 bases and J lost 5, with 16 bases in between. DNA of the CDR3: TGTGCCAGCAGTGAAACGTTGGCAGGGGCTAACGAGCAGTACTTC. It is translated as CASSETLAGANEQYF. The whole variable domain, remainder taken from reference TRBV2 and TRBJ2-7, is EPEVTQTPSHQVTQMGQEVILRCVPISNHLYFYWYRQILGQKVEFLVSFYNNEISEKSEIFDDQFSVERPDGSNFTLKIRSTKLEDSAMYFCASSETLAGANEQYFGPGTRLTVT.

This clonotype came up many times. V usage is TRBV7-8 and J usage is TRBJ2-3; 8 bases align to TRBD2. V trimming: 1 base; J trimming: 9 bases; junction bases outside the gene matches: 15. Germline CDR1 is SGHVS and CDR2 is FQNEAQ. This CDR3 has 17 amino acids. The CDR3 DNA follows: TGTGCCAGCAGCTTAGTGCGAGCGGGGGCACGGGAGGGGACGCAGTATTTT. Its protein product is CASSLVRAGAREGTQYF.

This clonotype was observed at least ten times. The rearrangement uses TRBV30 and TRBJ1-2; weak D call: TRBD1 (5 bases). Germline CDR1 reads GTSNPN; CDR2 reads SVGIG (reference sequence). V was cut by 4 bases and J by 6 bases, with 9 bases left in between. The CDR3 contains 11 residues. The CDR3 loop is CAWTRGDGYTF. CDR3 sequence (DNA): TGTGCCTGGACCAGAGGGGATGGCTACACCTTC.

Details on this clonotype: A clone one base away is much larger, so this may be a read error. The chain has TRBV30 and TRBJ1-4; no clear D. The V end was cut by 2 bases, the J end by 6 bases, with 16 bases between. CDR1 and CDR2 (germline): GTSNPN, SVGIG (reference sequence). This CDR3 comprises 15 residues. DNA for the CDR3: TGTGCCTGGAGTATGGGAGACAAGGGTGATGAAAAACTGTTTTTT. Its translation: CAWSMGDKGDEKLFF.

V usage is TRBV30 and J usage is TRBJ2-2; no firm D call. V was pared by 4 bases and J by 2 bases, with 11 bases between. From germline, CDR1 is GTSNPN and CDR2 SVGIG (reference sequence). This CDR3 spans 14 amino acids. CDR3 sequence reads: CAWKFGPNTGELFF. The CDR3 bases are TGTGCCTGGAAATTTGGACCTAACACCGGGGAGCTGTTTTTT.

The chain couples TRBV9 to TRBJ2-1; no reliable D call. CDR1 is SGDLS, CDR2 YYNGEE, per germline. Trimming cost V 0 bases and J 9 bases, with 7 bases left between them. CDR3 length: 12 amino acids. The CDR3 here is CASSVDLGEQFF. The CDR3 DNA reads TGTGCCAGCAGCGTAGATCTAGGTGAGCAGTTCTTC.

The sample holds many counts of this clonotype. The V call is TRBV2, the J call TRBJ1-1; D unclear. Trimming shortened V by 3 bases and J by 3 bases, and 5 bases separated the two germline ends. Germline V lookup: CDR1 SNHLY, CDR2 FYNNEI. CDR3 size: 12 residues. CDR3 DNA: TGTGCCAGCAGTGAGATTTACACTGAAGCTTTCTTT. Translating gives CASSEIYTEAFF.

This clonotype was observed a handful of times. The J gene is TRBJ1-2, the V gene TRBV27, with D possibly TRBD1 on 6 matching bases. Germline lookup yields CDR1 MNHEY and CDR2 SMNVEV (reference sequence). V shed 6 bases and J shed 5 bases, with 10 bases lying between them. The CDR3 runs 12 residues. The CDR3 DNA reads TGTGCCAGCAGAGGGGGGAAATATGGCTACACCTTC. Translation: CASRGGKYGYTF.

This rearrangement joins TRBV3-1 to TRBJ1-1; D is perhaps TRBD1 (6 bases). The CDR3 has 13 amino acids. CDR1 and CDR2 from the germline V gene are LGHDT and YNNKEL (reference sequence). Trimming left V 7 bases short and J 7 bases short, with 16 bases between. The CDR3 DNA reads TGTGCCAGCATCTCCCGGGGGCTCGGTGAAGCTTTCTTT. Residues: CASISRGLGEAFF.

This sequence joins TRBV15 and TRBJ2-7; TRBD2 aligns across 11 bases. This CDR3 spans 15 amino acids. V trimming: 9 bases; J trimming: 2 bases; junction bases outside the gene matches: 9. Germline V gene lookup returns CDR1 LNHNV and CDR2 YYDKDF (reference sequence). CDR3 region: CATSSGLADAYEQYF. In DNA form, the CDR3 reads TGTGCCACATCCTCGGGACTAGCGGATGCCTACGAGCAGTACTTC.

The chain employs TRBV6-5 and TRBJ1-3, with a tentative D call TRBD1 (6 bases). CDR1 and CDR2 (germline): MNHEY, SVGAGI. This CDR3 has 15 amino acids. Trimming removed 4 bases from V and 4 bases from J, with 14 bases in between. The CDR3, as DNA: TGTGCCAGCAGTTTAGGGGCAGGGGTAGGAAACACCATATATTTT. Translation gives CASSLGAGVGNTIYF.

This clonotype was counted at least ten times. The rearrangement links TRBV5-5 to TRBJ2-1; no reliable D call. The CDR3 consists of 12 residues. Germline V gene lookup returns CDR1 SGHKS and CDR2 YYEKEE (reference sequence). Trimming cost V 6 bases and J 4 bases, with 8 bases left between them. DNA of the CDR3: TGTGCCAGCAACCCCGGATACAATGAGCAGTTCTTC. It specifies CASNPGYNEQFF.

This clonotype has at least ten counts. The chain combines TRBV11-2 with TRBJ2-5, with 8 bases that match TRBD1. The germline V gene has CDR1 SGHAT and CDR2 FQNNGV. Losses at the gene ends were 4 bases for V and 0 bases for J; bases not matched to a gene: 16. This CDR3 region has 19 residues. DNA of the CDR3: TGTGCCAGCAGCTCCGGACAGGGTAAACCCGGGACAGACCAAGAGACCCAGTACTTC. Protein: CASSSGQGKPGTDQETQYF. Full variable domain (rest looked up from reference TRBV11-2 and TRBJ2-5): EAGVAQSPRYKIIEKRQSVAFWCNPISGHATLYWYQQILGQGPKLLIQFQNNGVVDDSQLPKDRFSAERLKGVDSTLKIQPAKLEDSAVYLCASSSGQGKPGTDQETQYFGPGTRLLVL.

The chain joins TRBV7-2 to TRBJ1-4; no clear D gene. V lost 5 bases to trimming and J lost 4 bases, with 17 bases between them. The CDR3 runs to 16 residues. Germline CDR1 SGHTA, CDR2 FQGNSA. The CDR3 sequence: CASSPKRVLNNEKLFF. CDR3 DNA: TGTGCCAGCAGCCCAAAGAGGGTCCTTAATAATGAAAAACTGTTTTTT.

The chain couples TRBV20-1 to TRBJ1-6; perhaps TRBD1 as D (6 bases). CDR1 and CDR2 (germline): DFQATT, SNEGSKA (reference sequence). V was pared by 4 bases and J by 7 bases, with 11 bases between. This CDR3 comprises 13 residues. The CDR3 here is CSAKDRANSPLHF. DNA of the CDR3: TGCAGTGCTAAGGACAGAGCCAATTCACCCCTCCACTTT.

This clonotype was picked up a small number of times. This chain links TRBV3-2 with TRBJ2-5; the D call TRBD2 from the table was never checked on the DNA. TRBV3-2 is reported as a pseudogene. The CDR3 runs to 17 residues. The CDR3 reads CASSQDPRRVPLETQYF. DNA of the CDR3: TGTGCCAGCAGCCAAGACCCGAGGCGGGTGCCGTTGGAGACCCAGTACTTC.

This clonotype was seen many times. The CDR3: CASSPRPGGEAFF. The CDR3 coding sequence is TGTGCCAGCTCACCACGGCCAGGGGGCGAAGCTTTCTTT. The chain recombines TRBV18 with TRBJ1-1, with TRBD1 matching over 8 bases. The CDR3 covers 13 residues. The V gene end was trimmed by 1 base and the J gene end by 8 bases; junction bases not matched to a gene: 3. Germline CDR1 is KGHSH and CDR2 is LQKENI.